This T cell receptor beta chain was sequenced for a study of blood T cells in healthy people across ages. Study as a whole: Per every two T cells, about one barcoded beta molecule was captured by template switching.

Germline-derived CDR1 and CDR2 are MGHRA and YSYEKL. CDR3 size: 15 residues. V was shortened by 4 bases and J by 2 bases, with 12 bases between the two germline ends. A J-beta primer mix and a sample-barcoded 5' primer were used in a second PCR of roughly 7 to 12 cycles. TCRdb redid the calling of the 5' RACE reads with MiXCR, one entry per CDR3 protein. This table has hundreds of thousands of distinct CDR3 sequences, roughly 32% appearing once. Points from the study as a whole: Compared with aged donors, long-lived donors showed fewer expanded clones, suggesting selection.

This clonotype was recorded at least ten times. No antigen is known for it. This TCR derives from a woman older than 75 in good health. Sequenced material: blood. V and J are TRBV4-1 and TRBJ2-1, with D maybe TRBD1 (6 bases). The CDR3 region is CASSPTGTTYNEQFF. CDR3 nucleotide sequence: TGCGCCAGCAGCCCTACCGGGACAACCTACAATGAGCAGTTCTTC.